The table lists the clone carrying this T cell receptor (beta chain) with many counts. The antigen is not known. The V gene's germline CDR1 is SQVTM and CDR2 ANQGSEA. The V and J ends lost 4 bases and 5 bases respectively, with 6 bases between them. This CDR3 has 10 amino acids. The sample is drawn from a study of Graves' ophthalmopathy and Graves' hyperthyroidism. Study overall: Hyperthyroidism was considered stable when no ophthalmopathy appeared within 18 months of follow-up.

Study-wide findings and caveats: Blood also held most thyroid clonotypes expanded above 0.001 frequency.

Investigators amplified TCR beta CDR3 regions from RNA transcripts. HTBI-primed RT-PCR formed the first round, and a multiplex PCR formed the second. TCRdb reprocessed the multiplex PCR reads with MiXCR, giving one entry per CDR3 protein. The sample holds 900,000 to 1,200,000 distinct CDR3 sequences; less than 45% are singletons and the top ten take 11%. Aged 18 to 65, the patients with hyperthyroidism had under 2 months' duration and were newly diagnosed. Researchers turned away patients with other autoimmune diseases, uncontrolled infections, pregnancy or lactation. This sequence originates from an adult man with Graves' hyperthyroidism. V gene TRBV29-1 combines with J gene TRBJ2-7; D is ambiguous. Material: peripheral blood or thyroid tissue (not recorded which). CDR3 sequence: CSVVGDEQYF. DNA of the CDR3: TGCAGCGTTGTAGGAGACGAGCAGTACTTC.